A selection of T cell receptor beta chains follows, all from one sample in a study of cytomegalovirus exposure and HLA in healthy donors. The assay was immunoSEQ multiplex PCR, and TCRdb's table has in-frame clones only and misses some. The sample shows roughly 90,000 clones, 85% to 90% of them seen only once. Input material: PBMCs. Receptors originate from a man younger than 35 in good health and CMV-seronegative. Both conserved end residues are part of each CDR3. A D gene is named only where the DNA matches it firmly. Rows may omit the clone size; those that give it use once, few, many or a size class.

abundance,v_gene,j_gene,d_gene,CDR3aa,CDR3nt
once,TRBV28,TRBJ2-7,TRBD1,CASSLEQGDHEQYF,TGTGCCAGCAGTTTAGAACAGGGGGACCACGAGCAGTACTTC
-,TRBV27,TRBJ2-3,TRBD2,CASSLRVKRDASTDTQYF,TGTGCCAGCAGTTTACGCGTGAAGCGGGACGCTAGCACAGATACGCAGTATTTT
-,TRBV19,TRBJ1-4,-,CASRGLGATNEKLFF,TGTGCCAGTAGGGGACTGGGGGCAACTAATGAAAAACTGTTTTTT
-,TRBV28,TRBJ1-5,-,CASSLHYRPLDYSNQPQHF,TGTGCCAGCAGTTTACACTACAGGCCCCTAGATTATAGCAATCAGCCCCAGCATTTT
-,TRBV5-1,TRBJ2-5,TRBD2,CASSLDLTSEETQYF,TGCGCCAGCAGCTTGGATCTGACTAGCGAGGAGACCCAGTACTTC
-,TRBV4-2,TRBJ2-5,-,CASSLTGPETQYF,TGTGCCAGCAGCCTAACAGGGCCAGAGACCCAGTACTTC
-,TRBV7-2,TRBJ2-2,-,CASSLSNPNTGELFF,TGTGCCAGCAGCTTAAGCAACCCCAACACCGGGGAGCTGTTTTTT
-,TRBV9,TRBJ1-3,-,CASSALTGAGNTIYF,TGTGCCAGCAGCGCCCTGACAGGTGCTGGAAACACCATATATTTT
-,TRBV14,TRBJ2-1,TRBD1,CASSQRPPGTGFMDEQFF,TGTGCCAGCAGCCAGAGGCCACCCGGGACAGGGTTTATGGATGAGCAGTTCTTC
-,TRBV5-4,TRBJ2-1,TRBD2,CASSLAGLYNEQFF,TGTGCCAGCAGCCTAGCGGGACTATACAATGAGCAGTTCTTC
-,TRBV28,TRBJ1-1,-,CASSWRRCQAFF,TGTGCCAGCAGCTGGAGACGGTGCCAAGCTTTCTTT